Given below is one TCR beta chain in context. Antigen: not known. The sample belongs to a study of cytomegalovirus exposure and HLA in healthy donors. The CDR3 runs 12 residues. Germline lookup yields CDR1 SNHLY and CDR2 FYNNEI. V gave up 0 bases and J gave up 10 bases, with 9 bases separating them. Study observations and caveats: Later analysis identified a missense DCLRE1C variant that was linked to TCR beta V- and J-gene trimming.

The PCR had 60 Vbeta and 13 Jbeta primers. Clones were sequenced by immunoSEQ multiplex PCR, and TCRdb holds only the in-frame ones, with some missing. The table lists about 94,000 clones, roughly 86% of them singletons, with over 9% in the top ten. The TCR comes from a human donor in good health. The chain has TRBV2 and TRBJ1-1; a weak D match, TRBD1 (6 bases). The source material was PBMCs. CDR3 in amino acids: CASSEAGTRAFF. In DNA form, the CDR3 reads TGTGCCAGCAGTGAAGCGGGGACAAGAGCTTTCTTT. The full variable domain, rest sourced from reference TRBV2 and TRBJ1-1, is EPEVTQTPSHQVTQMGQEVILRCVPISNHLYFYWYRQILGQKVEFLVSFYNNEISEKSEIFDDQFSVERPDGSNFTLKIRSTKLEDSAMYFCASSEAGTRAFFGQGTRLTVV.